The 30 T cell receptor beta chains below were found in one sample sequenced in a study of T cells in Graves' hyperthyroidism and ophthalmopathy. Amplification of TCR beta CDR3 regions was performed using RNA transcripts as template. Initially, a first-round RT-PCR of the TCR CDR3 employed the HTBI primer set. TCRdb recomputed calls from the multiplex PCR reads with MiXCR, one row per CDR3 protein. The sample includes around 620,000 distinct CDR3 sequences, around 15% of them seen just once. The sample comprised blood. The source is a woman aged 25 to 39 with Graves' hyperthyroidism.

The V and J genes are TRBV19 and TRBJ2-3, with 8 positions matching TRBD1. Trimming removed 5 bases from V and 4 bases from J; junction bases left unmatched: 8. Germline-derived CDR1 and CDR2 are LNHDA and SQIVND (reference sequence). CDR3 size: 15 residues. The CDR3 nucleotides read TGTGCCAGTAGTGGGTCGACAGGGGTGGCAGATACGCAGTATTTT. Translating it yields CASSGSTGVADTQYF.

This clonotype occurred many times. The V and J genes are TRBV6-5 and TRBJ2-2; perhaps TRBD2 as D (5 bases). The CDR3 has 18 amino acids. Between the trimmed V and J ends, which lost 0 bases and 0 bases, there was a span of 14 bases. Germline V CDR1 and CDR2: MNHEY, SVGAGI. CDR3 bases: TGTGCCAGCAGTTACTCTCCGGGAAGAAAAACGAACACCGGGGAGCTGTTTTTT. It translates to CASSYSPGRKTNTGELFF.

At least ten counts were recorded for this clonotype. V is TRBV12-3 or TRBV12-4 and J is TRBJ2-3; TRBD2 matches 10 bases. This CDR3 has 14 residues. After removal of 6 bases from V and 5 bases from J, the junction contained 5 bases not matched to a gene. CDR3 sequence reads: CASRASGSVDTQYF. The CDR3 DNA is TGTGCCAGCAGGGCTAGCGGGAGTGTAGATACGCAGTATTTT.

This clonotype was picked up many times. The chain carries TRBV28 and TRBJ2-1; maybe TRBD1 (6 bases). Germline CDR1 MDHEN, CDR2 SYDVKM. The CDR3 has 14 amino acids. DNA for the CDR3: TGTGCGAGCGGAGAGGACAGAAGACACAATGAGCAGTTCTTC. Translating it yields CASGEDRRHNEQFF.

About this clonotype itself: A single base separates this from a much larger clone, so it may be a read error. The chain employs TRBV7-2 and TRBJ1-2; D is ambiguous. Trimming pared 4 bases from V and 8 bases from J, leaving 14 bases between. From germline, CDR1 is SGHTA and CDR2 FQGNSA. The CDR3 is made up of 13 amino acids. In DNA, the CDR3 is TGTGCCAGCAGCTCAGCCTCGGGAGGCGGCTACACCTTC. Encoded protein: CASSSASGGGYTF.

The sample holds many counts of this clonotype. The V gene is TRBV11-2, the J gene TRBJ2-7; maybe TRBD1 (6 bases). V gave up 1 base and J gave up 3 bases, with 10 bases separating them. Germline V gene data show CDR1 as SGHAT and CDR2 as FQNNGV. The CDR3 has 14 residues. The CDR3 coding sequence is TGTGCCAGCAGCTTAGTACAGGGAAACTACGAGCAGTACTTC. This gives the protein CASSLVQGNYEQYF.

V is TRBV6-1 and J is TRBJ1-1, with D possibly TRBD1 on 6 matching bases. Germline CDR1 is MNHNS and CDR2 is SASEGT. This CDR3 is built from 13 residues. The V gene lost 5 bases and the J gene lost 5 bases, with 12 bases spanning the gap. The CDR3 coding sequence is TGTGCCAGCAGTCCTAACAGGGTTACTGAAGCTTTCTTT. Translating it yields CASSPNRVTEAFF.

This clonotype was picked up a small number of times. This chain uses TRBV28 with TRBJ2-1, with 7 bases fitting TRBD1. CDR1 is MDHEN and CDR2 is SYDVKM in the germline V gene. The CDR3 contains 14 residues. Trimming removed 1 base from V and 9 bases from J; junction bases left unmatched: 6. CDR3 sequence (DNA): TGTGCCAGCAGTTTATCCCTACAGGGGAGTGAGCAGTTCTTC. Its protein product is CASSLSLQGSEQFF.

DNA of the CDR3: TGTGCCAGCACCTTATGGGGAGAGGGTGAAGCTTTCTTT. Translating it yields CASTLWGEGEAFF. The gene calls are TRBV28 and TRBJ1-1; D ambiguous. The CDR3 is made up of 13 amino acids. CDR1 is MDHEN and CDR2 is SYDVKM in the germline V gene. With 7 bases removed from V and 7 bases from J, the gap between germline ends came to 16 bases.

In this sample, this clonotype turned up a few times. A much bigger clone sits one base away, suggesting this may be a read error. The chain uses TRBV12-3 or TRBV12-4 and TRBJ2-7; tentatively, D is TRBD1 or TRBD2 (7 bases each). V was pared by 6 bases and J by 6 bases, with 21 bases between. The CDR3 has 15 residues. In DNA form, the CDR3 reads TGTGCCAGCAGCCCCCCCAGGGCCAGGGGGGGCGAGCAGTACTTC. Translating it yields CASSPPRARGGEQYF.

This clonotype was seen many times. This chain joins TRBV3-1 and TRBJ2-5; D ambiguous. Germline lookup yields CDR1 LGHDT and CDR2 YNNKEL (reference sequence). The germline V and J ends were trimmed by 0 bases and 7 bases, with 21 bases remaining between them. This CDR3 spans 17 amino acids. The CDR3 sequence: CASSQDSWSIPSGTQYF. In nucleotides, the CDR3 is TGTGCCAGCAGCCAAGACTCGTGGAGTATCCCCTCGGGGACCCAGTACTTC.

There are many counts of this clonotype. V usage is TRBV28 and J usage is TRBJ1-4; 8 nucleotides line up with TRBD1. V lost 3 bases and J lost 11; bases outside the gene matches: 11. The CDR3 runs to 15 residues. Germline assignment: CDR1 MDHEN and CDR2 SYDVKM. The CDR3 coding sequence is TGTGCCAGCAGTTTCAGGGGGCAACCCCTGGGTAAACTGTTTTTT. It encodes CASSFRGQPLGKLFF.

The sample holds a few counts of this clonotype. This rearrangement joins TRBV30 to TRBJ2-1; tentative D call: TRBD2 (6 bases). V gave up 0 bases and J gave up 7 bases, with 16 bases separating them. Per germline, CDR1 GTSNPN and CDR2 SVGIG (reference sequence). The CDR3 covers 15 residues. CDR3 loop: CAWSVAEAGLNEQFF. CDR3 in DNA: TGTGCCTGGAGTGTAGCCGAGGCGGGGTTAAATGAGCAGTTCTTC. The full variable domain, completed using reference TRBV30 and TRBJ2-1, is SQTIHQWPATLVQPVGSPLSLECTVEGTSNPNLYWYRQAAGRGLQLLFYSVGIGQISSEVPQNLSASRPQDRQFILSSKKLLLSDSGFYLCAWSVAEAGLNEQFFGPGTRLTVL.

In its sample, this clonotype was seen many times. This sequence joins TRBV2 and TRBJ2-4; D uncertain. This CDR3 is built from 15 residues. Trimming removed 1 base from V and 1 base from J, with 8 bases in between. Germline lookup yields CDR1 SNHLY and CDR2 FYNNEI. The CDR3 spells CASSEERAAKNIQYF. The CDR3 bases are TGTGCCAGCAGTGAAGAGCGCGCGGCCAAAAACATTCAGTACTTC.

This clonotype was seen a few times. A read error may explain this, as a much larger clone is one base away. The chain carries TRBV28 and TRBJ2-3; tentatively, D is TRBD2 (5 bases). V lost 5 bases, J lost 2 bases, and 17 bases lay in between. Germline assignment: CDR1 MDHEN and CDR2 SYDVKM. This CDR3 has 16 residues. The CDR3 protein is CASSPRLPESTDTQYF. CDR3 coding DNA: TGTGCCAGCAGTCCCAGACTACCGGAATCCACAGATACGCAGTATTTT.

The sample holds a few counts of this clonotype. The J gene is TRBJ1-1, the V gene TRBV19; D is possibly TRBD1 (6 bases). The V and J ends lost 1 base and 4 bases respectively, with 10 bases between them. The germline V gene encodes CDR1 LNHDA and CDR2 SQIVND (reference sequence). The CDR3 sequence is 14 residues long. The chain's CDR3 is CASSIGGATTEAFF. The CDR3 region has the DNA TGTGCCAGTAGTATAGGGGGGGCTACCACTGAAGCTTTCTTT.

In this sample, this clonotype turned up many times. The J gene is TRBJ1-1, the V gene TRBV11-3; D possibly corresponds to TRBD1 (5 bases). CDR1 and CDR2 (germline): SGHNT, YENEEA. V dropped 7 bases and J dropped 3 bases, with 15 bases sitting between them. The CDR3 consists of 14 residues. CDR3 region: CASTPSRDYTEAFF. The CDR3 nucleotides read TGTGCCAGCACCCCCAGCAGGGACTACACTGAAGCTTTCTTT.

This clonotype was seen a few times. V and J are TRBV20-1 and TRBJ1-3; D is ambiguous. The CDR3 is 15 residues long. Trimming took off 1 base at V and 0 bases at J, with 10 bases between the two ends. Germline-derived CDR1 and CDR2 are DFQATT and SNEGSKA (reference sequence). The CDR3 DNA is TGCAGTGCTAGAGGGCACGGCTACTCTGGAAACACCATATATTTT. Its protein is CSARGHGYSGNTIYF.

This clonotype showed up many times. The gene calls are TRBV20-1 and TRBJ2-7, with 7 positions matching TRBD1. Germline values: CDR1 DFQATT, CDR2 SNEGSKA (reference sequence). Trimming cost V 6 bases and J 2 bases; bases outside gene matches: 4. The length of the CDR3 is 12 residues. CDR3 loop: CSAPDRTYEQYF. The CDR3 nucleotides are TGCAGTGCACCGGACAGGACCTACGAGCAGTACTTC.

In its sample, this clonotype was seen a few times. This chain connects TRBV20-1 to TRBJ2-7; weak D call: TRBD2 (6 bases). V was trimmed by 3 bases and J by 7 bases, leaving 19 bases between them. Germline CDR1 reads DFQATT; CDR2 reads SNEGSKA (reference sequence). This CDR3 contains 14 residues. The CDR3 loop reads CSASPGITREEQYF. The CDR3 DNA is TGCAGTGCTAGCCCCGGTATAACTCGGGAGGAGCAGTACTTC.

This clonotype was counted between two and nine times. The chain carries TRBV19 and TRBJ2-7; TRBD2 aligns across 7 bases. Germline lookup yields CDR1 LNHDA and CDR2 SQIVND (reference sequence). Trimming cost V 2 bases and J 9 bases; bases outside gene matches: 7. This CDR3 has 13 residues. CDR3 sequence reads: CASSITKRDAQYF. The DNA of the CDR3 is TGTGCCAGTAGTATAACTAAGCGGGACGCGCAGTACTTC.

This clonotype appeared many times. Here the CDR3 reads CASRHGTDYEQYF. CDR3 sequence (DNA): TGTGCCAGCCGACACGGGACAGACTACGAGCAGTACTTC. This sequence joins TRBV28 and TRBJ2-7, with TRBD1 matching 7 bases. The junction had 7 bases not matched to a gene; V was cut back by 8 bases and J by 3 bases. Germline V gene data show CDR1 as MDHEN and CDR2 as SYDVKM. CDR3 length: 13 residues.

This clonotype was seen only a few times. The J gene is TRBJ2-3, the V gene TRBV20-1; D is perhaps TRBD2 (6 bases). Germline V lookup: CDR1 DFQATT, CDR2 SNEGSKA (reference sequence). The CDR3 extends over 12 amino acids. Trimming pared 7 bases from V and 5 bases from J, leaving 13 bases between. CDR3 residues: CSGLLAVDTQYF. CDR3 sequence (DNA): TGCAGTGGCCTACTAGCTGTAGATACGCAGTATTTT.

This clonotype was seen ten or more times. This chain connects TRBV7-9 to TRBJ2-7; no definite D call. The CDR3 totals 14 residues. Trimming left V 3 bases short and J 0 bases short, with 9 bases between. Germline CDR1 is SEHNR and CDR2 is FQNEAQ (reference sequence). The CDR3 DNA is TGTGCCAGCAGCTTTAGGTTTAGCTCCTACGAGCAGTACTTC. Encoded protein: CASSFRFSSYEQYF. The whole variable domain, remainder taken from reference TRBV7-9 and TRBJ2-7, is DTGVSQNPRHKITKRGQNVTFRCDPISEHNRLYWYRQTLGQGPEFLTYFQNEAQLEKSRLLSDRFSAERPKGSFSTLEIQRTEQGDSAMYLCASSFRFSSYEQYFGPGTRLTVT.

There are many counts of this clonotype. V usage is TRBV12-3 or TRBV12-4 and J usage is TRBJ2-5; maybe TRBD2 (6 bases). The CDR3 is 15 residues long. The germline V and J ends were trimmed by 7 bases and 1 base, with 16 bases remaining between them. The CDR3, as DNA: TGTGCCAGCATGCCGGACGGGGGACTCCAAGAGACCCAGTACTTC. It translates to CASMPDGGLQETQYF.

A word on this clonotype: Compared with germline, one end of the junction differs, possibly owing to a read error. The chain carries TRBV7-7 and TRBJ2-5; TRBD2 agrees at 8 bases. The CDR3 has 15 residues. In germline, CDR1 is SSHAT, CDR2 FNYEAQ (reference sequence). The CDR3 spells CASSLSGGRQETQYF. The CDR3 DNA follows: TGTGCTAGCAGCTTATCTGGCGGGAGGCAAGAGACCCAGTACTTC.

This clonotype was observed many times. The chain joins TRBV7-2 to TRBJ2-7; D is uncertain. Germline V lookup: CDR1 SGHTA, CDR2 FQGNSA. The CDR3 is made up of 13 amino acids. V dropped 4 bases and J dropped 0 bases, with 7 bases sitting between them. For the CDR3, the DNA is TGTGCCAGCAGCTCACGCCACTCCTACGAGCAGTACTTC. This codes for CASSSRHSYEQYF.

The genes are TRBV28 and TRBJ2-7; D assignment may be TRBD1 or TRBD2 (5 bases each). The V and J ends lost 7 bases and 3 bases respectively, with 19 bases between them. Germline CDR1 and CDR2: MDHEN and SYDVKM. The CDR3 runs 15 residues. CDR3 nucleotides: TGTGCCAGCATTACCCCCGGGACCAGTGACTACGAGCAGTACTTC. This codes for CASITPGTSDYEQYF.

This clonotype was observed at least ten times. This chain joins TRBV27 and TRBJ1-4, with 7 bases identical to TRBD1. The CDR3 totals 16 residues. The germline gives CDR1 MNHEY, CDR2 SMNVEV (reference sequence). The junction had 8 bases not matched to a gene; V was cut back by 0 bases and J by 7 bases. The CDR3 DNA reads TGTGCCAGCAGTTTATCCACAGGGGCTGGTGGTGAAAAACTGTTTTTT. It yields the protein CASSLSTGAGGEKLFF.

On this clonotype: Relative to the germline gene, one junction end is altered; a read error may explain this. This chain links TRBV3-1 with TRBJ2-2; D is unresolved. This CDR3 spans 13 amino acids. CDR1 and CDR2 from the germline V gene are LGHDT and YNNKEL (reference sequence). CDR3 protein: CVSSLGLFGELFF. In DNA form, the CDR3 reads TGTGTCAGCAGCCTAGGGTTATTCGGGGAGCTGTTTTTT.